Presented here are 26 T cell receptor beta chains from one specimen sequenced in a study of blood T cells in healthy people across ages. A second PCR, run for roughly 7 to 12 cycles, used a sample-barcoded 5' primer plus a J-beta primer mix. TCRdb itself ran the 5' RACE reads through MiXCR, one entry per CDR3 protein. The data hold 780,000 or so distinct CDR3 sequences, with 56% observed a single time. The sequenced sample was blood. These receptors came from a man aged 40-49 years in good health.

The rearrangement joins TRBV3-1 to TRBJ2-4; 11 bases agree with TRBD1. Matching the DNA end better, TRBJ2-7 makes the J call doubtful. The CDR3 has 16 residues. Germline CDR1 reads LGHDT; CDR2 reads YNNKEL (reference sequence). The CDR3, as DNA: TGTGCCAGCAGCCTTCGGACCGGGACAGGGGGTCGCGAGCAGTACTTC. Protein product: CASSLRTGTGGREQYF.

The V call is TRBV6-5, the J call TRBJ1-2; TRBD1 aligns across 9 bases. With 0 bases clipped from V and 7 bases from J, the junction kept 6 bases outside the gene matches. This CDR3 comprises 15 residues. From germline, CDR1 is MNHEY and CDR2 SVGAGI. CDR3 DNA: TGTGCCAGCAGTTACTCCAATTCGGGACAGGGTGGCTACACCTTC. This gives the protein CASSYSNSGQGGYTF.

In its sample, this clonotype was seen once. This chain joins TRBV20-1 and TRBJ1-2, with 9 nucleotides matching TRBD1. After removal of 2 bases from V and 4 bases from J, the junction contained 14 bases not matched to a gene. The CDR3 is 17 amino acids. Germline CDR1 reads DFQATT; CDR2 reads SNEGSKA (reference sequence). The CDR3, as DNA: TGCAGTGCTAGACACCAAGGGACAGGGAGAACTAGCTATGGCTACACCTTC. Amino acid sequence: CSARHQGTGRTSYGYTF.

The chain couples TRBV12-3 or TRBV12-4 to TRBJ2-7, with D possibly matching TRBD2 (6 bases). V gave up 3 bases and J gave up 4 bases, with 13 bases separating them. The CDR3 is 14 amino acids. This CDR3 reads CASSFSSGIYEQYF. CDR3 sequence (DNA): TGTGCCAGCAGTTTTAGTAGCGGAATTTACGAGCAGTACTTC.

This clonotype occurred a few times. The chain is built from TRBV6-5 and TRBJ2-7, with D perhaps matching TRBD1 or TRBD2 (5 bases each). The germline V and J ends were trimmed by 2 bases and 2 bases, with 19 bases remaining between them. This CDR3 spans 17 amino acids. Germline V gene data show CDR1 as MNHEY and CDR2 as SVGAGI. The CDR3 loop is CASSYGNPGMGAYEQYF. DNA of the CDR3: TGTGCCAGCAGTTACGGGAACCCAGGGATGGGAGCCTACGAGCAGTACTTC.

The J gene is TRBJ1-1, the V gene TRBV7-2, with D possibly matching TRBD1 (5 bases). V lost 4 bases and J lost 6, with 9 bases in between. CDR3 length equals 12 residues. The germline CDR1 and CDR2 sequences are SGHTA and FQGNSA. CDR3 residues: CASSSDIAEAFF. The CDR3 DNA reads TGTGCCAGCAGCTCGGACATCGCTGAAGCTTTCTTT.

The chain recombines TRBV14 with TRBJ1-6; tentatively, D is TRBD1 (5 bases). The germline gives CDR1 SGHDN, CDR2 FVKESK. V lost 0 bases and J lost 8, with 14 bases in between. CDR3 length: 16 amino acids. CDR3 residues: CASSQDWRGVDSPLHF. CDR3 bases: TGTGCCAGCAGCCAAGACTGGCGAGGGGTGGATTCACCCCTCCACTTT.

The table lists this clonotype with a few counts. This sequence joins TRBV20-1 and TRBJ2-5; 10 positions match TRBD2. CDR1 DFQATT and CDR2 SNEGSKA come from the germline V gene (reference sequence). The CDR3 is 17 residues long. Unmatched junction bases numbered 15, after V lost 6 bases and J lost 2 bases. The CDR3 coding sequence is TGCAGTGCGACAGAGGAAGGGACTAGCGACCTGCAAGAGACCCAGTACTTC. This codes for CSATEEGTSDLQETQYF.

This clonotype was observed a few times. The chain joins TRBV12-3 or TRBV12-4 to TRBJ2-3, with 9 bases matching TRBD1. This CDR3 is 15 amino acids long. Trimming cost V 2 bases and J 4 bases; bases outside gene matches: 4. CDR3 nucleotide sequence: TGTGCCAGCAGTTTATCTCGACAGGGGGCAGATACGCAGTATTTT. This sequence encodes CASSLSRQGADTQYF.

This clonotype was counted only a few times. This sequence joins TRBV11-2 and TRBJ2-5; 11 bases fit TRBD2. V gave up 5 bases and J gave up 5 bases; unmatched junction bases: 7. The CDR3 extends over 15 amino acids. The germline gives CDR1 SGHAT, CDR2 FQNNGV. This CDR3 is CASSDSSGRMETQYF. In nucleotides, the CDR3 is TGTGCCAGCAGCGACTCTAGCGGGAGGATGGAGACCCAGTACTTC.

V usage is TRBV28 and J usage is TRBJ1-2; D unresolved. The CDR3 sequence is 15 residues long. V lost 3 bases to trimming and J lost 4 bases, with 15 bases between them. CDR1 and CDR2 from the germline V gene are MDHEN and SYDVKM. CDR3 sequence: CASSLDADAFYGYTF. In DNA form, the CDR3 reads TGTGCCAGCAGTTTGGATGCAGACGCCTTCTATGGCTACACCTTC.

This clonotype has just a few counts. The rearrangement uses TRBV12-3 or TRBV12-4 and TRBJ2-5; D gene uncertain. This CDR3 is built from 11 residues. The V end was cut by 7 bases, the J end by 5 bases, with 8 bases between. CDR3 in amino acids: CASTSRETQYF. The CDR3 DNA reads TGTGCCAGCACCTCGAGGGAGACCCAGTACTTC.

This clonotype was picked up a small number of times. V is TRBV7-2 and J is TRBJ2-1; 10 nucleotides line up with TRBD2. Germline trimming cut 4 bases from V and 4 bases from J; bases unmatched to any gene: 4. The CDR3 consists of 15 residues. Germline lookup yields CDR1 SGHTA and CDR2 FQGNSA. This CDR3 reads CASSSTSGDYNEQFF. The DNA of the CDR3 is TGTGCCAGCAGCTCTACTAGCGGGGATTACAATGAGCAGTTCTTC.

This chain uses TRBV29-1 with TRBJ1-1; 8 nucleotides line up with TRBD1. The J segment lost 4 bases and the V segment lost 4 bases, leaving 8 bases of the junction unmatched. Germline V gene data show CDR1 as SQVTM and CDR2 as ANQGSEA. This CDR3 comprises 14 residues. CDR3 DNA: TGCAGCGTTGGGACAGGGTTTCGGATCACTGAAGCTTTCTTT. As protein: CSVGTGFRITEAFF.

V and J are TRBV11-3 and TRBJ2-4; D is uncertain. The DNA end favors TRBJ2-7, so the J call may be wrong. The V gene's germline CDR1 is SGHNT and CDR2 YENEEA. The CDR3 runs 14 residues. The CDR3, as DNA: TGTGCCAGCAGCATCAGTATGGCAGTGTACGAGCAGTACTTC. Translating it yields CASSISMAVYEQYF.

Concerning this clonotype: At one of its ends the junction is not consistent with the germline gene, which may arise from a read error. V gene TRBV15 combines with J gene TRBJ2-3; 8 nucleotides match TRBD2. This CDR3 is 13 amino acids long. Germline values: CDR1 LNHNV, CDR2 YYDKDF (reference sequence). For the CDR3, the DNA is TGTGCTACCAGCGCAGCGGGGGAAGATACGCAGTATTTT. Protein sequence: CATSAAGEDTQYF.

As for this clonotype: The junction departs from germline at one end; a sequencing error may be responsible. The V gene is TRBV11-1, the J gene TRBJ2-3; D ambiguous. Germline V lookup: CDR1 SGHAT, CDR2 FQDESV (reference sequence). The CDR3 has 13 residues. CDR3 amino acids: CASRLGWTDTQYF. The CDR3 nucleotides read TGTGCCAGCAGGTTAGGATGGACAGATACGCAGTATTTT.

This clonotype turned up a few times. V usage is TRBV7-9 and J usage is TRBJ1-2, with D maybe TRBD1 (6 bases). The CDR3 runs 11 residues. Per germline, CDR1 SEHNR and CDR2 FQNEAQ (reference sequence). The V end was cut by 6 bases, the J end by 5 bases, with 7 bases between. This CDR3 reads CASSTGYGYTF. CDR3 bases: TGTGCCAGCAGTACAGGGTATGGCTACACCTTC. Full variable domain (rest looked up from reference TRBV7-9 and TRBJ1-2): DTGVSQNPRHKITKRGQNVTFRCDPISEHNRLYWYRQTLGQGPEFLTYFQNEAQLEKSRLLSDRFSAERPKGSFSTLEIQRTEQGDSAMYLCASSTGYGYTFGSGTRLTVV.

This clonotype has only a few counts. The rearrangement links TRBV24-1 to TRBJ2-1; 10 bases are a match to TRBD1. Germline CDR1 reads KGHDR; CDR2 reads SFDVKD. The V segment lost 5 bases and the J segment 9 bases; nucleotides outside the gene matches: 12. This CDR3 spans 16 amino acids. Here the CDR3 DNA reads TGTGCCACCAGTGGTGCCACCGGGACAGGGGATGGTGAGCAGTTCTTC. It encodes CATSGATGTGDGEQFF.

The chain combines TRBV27 with TRBJ2-3, with 7 bases fitting TRBD1. CDR3 length: 15 residues. V was pared by 6 bases and J by 3 bases, with 9 bases of the junction left unmatched. Germline V CDR1 and CDR2: MNHEY, SMNVEV (reference sequence). The CDR3 here is CASRRRQGVTDTQYF. CDR3 nucleotides: TGTGCCAGCAGGCGAAGACAGGGTGTAACAGATACGCAGTATTTT.

The CDR3, as DNA: TGTGCCAGCAGCGTGGACTTCCCGCCCCAGTACTTC. Translated: CASSVDFPPQYF. This chain uses TRBV7-9 with TRBJ2-7, with D possibly being TRBD2 (5 bases). Germline CDR1 and CDR2: SEHNR and FQNEAQ (reference sequence). This CDR3 is built from 12 residues. V gave up 5 bases and J gave up 10 bases, with 15 bases separating them.

This chain links TRBV25-1 with TRBJ2-7, with TRBD1 matching 12 bases. Germline assignment: CDR1 MGHDK and CDR2 SYGVNS. CDR3 length: 18 amino acids. V lost 6 bases, J lost 0 bases, and 12 bases stayed unmatched. DNA of the CDR3: TGTGCCAGCAGCCAGTCCGGGACAGGGGGCGCCCCCTCCTACGAGCAGTACTTC. Encoded protein: CASSQSGTGGAPSYEQYF.

V and J are TRBV6-5 and TRBJ2-2, with 10 bases matching TRBD2. This CDR3 is 15 amino acids long. The V segment lost 7 bases and the J segment 2 bases; nucleotides outside the gene matches: 4. Germline V gives CDR1 MNHEY, CDR2 SVGAGI. The CDR3 region is CASNLAGANTGELFF. CDR3 in DNA: TGTGCCAGCAACCTAGCGGGGGCCAACACCGGGGAGCTGTTTTTT.

This chain uses TRBV6-2 or TRBV6-3 with TRBJ1-1; D ambiguous. V was pared by 4 bases and J by 7 bases, with 7 bases between. Germline V gene lookup returns CDR1 MNHEY and CDR2 SVGEGT. CDR3 size: 11 residues. CDR3 in amino acids: CASSSAIEAFF. For the CDR3, the DNA is TGTGCCAGCAGTTCGGCGATTGAAGCTTTCTTT.

J is TRBJ2-1 and V is TRBV20-1; D is possibly TRBD2 (5 bases). Germline CDR1 DFQATT, CDR2 SNEGSKA (reference sequence). V was clipped by 3 bases and J by 7 bases, with 10 bases between them. This CDR3 is 12 amino acids long. The CDR3 DNA follows: TGCAGTGCTAGGCATACTAGGAATGAGCAGTTCTTC. It specifies CSARHTRNEQFF.

This rearrangement joins TRBV28 to TRBJ2-7; D perhaps matches TRBD2 (6 bases). This CDR3 region has 15 residues. Trimming removed 7 bases from V and 5 bases from J, with 21 bases in between. CDR1 is MDHEN and CDR2 is SYDVKM in the germline V gene. The CDR3 nucleotides are TGTGCCAGCACCCCGTTGGAGGGATGGGGCCACGAGCAGTACTTC. It specifies CASTPLEGWGHEQYF.